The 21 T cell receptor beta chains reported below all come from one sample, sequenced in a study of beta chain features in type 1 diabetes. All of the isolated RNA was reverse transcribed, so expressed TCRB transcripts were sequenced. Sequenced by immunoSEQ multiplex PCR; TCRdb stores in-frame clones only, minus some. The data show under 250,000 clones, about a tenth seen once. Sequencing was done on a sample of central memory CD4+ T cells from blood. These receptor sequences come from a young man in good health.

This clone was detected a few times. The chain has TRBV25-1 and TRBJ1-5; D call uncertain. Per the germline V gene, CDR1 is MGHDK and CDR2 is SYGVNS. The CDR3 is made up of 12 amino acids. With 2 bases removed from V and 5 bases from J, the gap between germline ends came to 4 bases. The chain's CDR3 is CASSEEDQPQHF. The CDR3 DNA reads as TGTGCCAGCAGTGAAGAGGATCAGCCCCAGCATTTT.

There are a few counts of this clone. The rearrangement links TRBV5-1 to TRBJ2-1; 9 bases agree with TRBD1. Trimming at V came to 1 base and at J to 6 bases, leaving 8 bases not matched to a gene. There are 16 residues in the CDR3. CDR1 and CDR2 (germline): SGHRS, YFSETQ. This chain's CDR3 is CASSLTGGRLSNEQFF. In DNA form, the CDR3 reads TGCGCCAGCAGCTTGACAGGGGGCAGGCTTAGCAATGAGCAGTTCTTC.

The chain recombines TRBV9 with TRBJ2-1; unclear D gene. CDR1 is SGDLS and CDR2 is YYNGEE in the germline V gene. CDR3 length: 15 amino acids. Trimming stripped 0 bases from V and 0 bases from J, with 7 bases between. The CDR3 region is CASSVGPSSYNEQFF. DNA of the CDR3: TGTGCCAGCAGCGTAGGGCCTAGCTCCTACAATGAGCAGTTCTTC.

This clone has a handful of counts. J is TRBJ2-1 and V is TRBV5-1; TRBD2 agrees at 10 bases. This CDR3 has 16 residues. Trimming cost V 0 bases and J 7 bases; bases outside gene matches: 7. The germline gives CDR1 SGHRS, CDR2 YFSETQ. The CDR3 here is CASSLGASGSLNEQFF. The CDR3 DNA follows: TGCGCCAGCAGCTTGGGAGCTAGCGGGAGTTTAAATGAGCAGTTCTTC. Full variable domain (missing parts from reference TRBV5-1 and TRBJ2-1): KAGVTQTPRYLIKTRGQQVTLSCSPISGHRSVSWYQQTPGQGLQFLFEYFSETQRNKGNFPGRFSGRQFSNSRSEMNVSTLELGDSALYLCASSLGASGSLNEQFFGPGTRLTVL.

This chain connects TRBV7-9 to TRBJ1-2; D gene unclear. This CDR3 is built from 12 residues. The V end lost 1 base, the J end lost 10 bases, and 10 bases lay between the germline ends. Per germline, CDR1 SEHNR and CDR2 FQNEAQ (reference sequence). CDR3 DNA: TGTGCCAGCAGCTTAGACATAAGAGACTACACCTTC. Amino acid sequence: CASSLDIRDYTF.

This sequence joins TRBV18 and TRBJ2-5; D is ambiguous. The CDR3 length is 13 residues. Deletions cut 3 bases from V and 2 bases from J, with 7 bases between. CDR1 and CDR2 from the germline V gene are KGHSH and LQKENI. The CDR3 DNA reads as TGTGCCAGCTCACCTCCGTCTCAAGAGACCCAGTACTTC. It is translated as CASSPPSQETQYF. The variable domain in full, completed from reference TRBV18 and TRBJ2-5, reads NAGVMQNPRHLVRRRGQEARLRCSPMKGHSHVYWYRQLPEEGLKFMVYLQKENIIDESGMPKERFSAEFPKEGPSILRIQQVVRGDSAAYFCASSPPSQETQYFGPGTRLLVL.

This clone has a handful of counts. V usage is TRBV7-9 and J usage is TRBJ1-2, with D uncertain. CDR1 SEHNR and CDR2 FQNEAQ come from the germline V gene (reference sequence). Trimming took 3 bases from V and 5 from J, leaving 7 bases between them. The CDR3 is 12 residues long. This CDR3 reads CASSFPDYGYTF. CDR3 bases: TGTGCCAGCAGCTTTCCGGATTATGGCTACACCTTC.

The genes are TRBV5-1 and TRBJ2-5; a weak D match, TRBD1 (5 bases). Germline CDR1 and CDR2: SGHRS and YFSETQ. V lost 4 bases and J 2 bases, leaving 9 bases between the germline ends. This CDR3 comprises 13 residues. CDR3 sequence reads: CASSPGNQETQYF. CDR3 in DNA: TGCGCCAGCAGCCCAGGGAATCAAGAGACCCAGTACTTC.

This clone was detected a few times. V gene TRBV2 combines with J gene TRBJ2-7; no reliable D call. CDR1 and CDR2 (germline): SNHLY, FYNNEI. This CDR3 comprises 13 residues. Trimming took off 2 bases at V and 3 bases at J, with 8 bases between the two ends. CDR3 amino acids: CASSEQDGYEQYF. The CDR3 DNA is TGTGCCAGCAGTGAACAGGATGGCTACGAGCAGTACTTC.

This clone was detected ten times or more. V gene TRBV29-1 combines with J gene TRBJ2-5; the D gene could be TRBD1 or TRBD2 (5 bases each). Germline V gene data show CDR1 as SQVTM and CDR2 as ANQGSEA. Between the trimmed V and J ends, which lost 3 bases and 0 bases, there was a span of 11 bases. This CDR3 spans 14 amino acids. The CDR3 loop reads CSVDPGPYQETQYF. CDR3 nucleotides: TGCAGCGTTGATCCGGGACCGTACCAAGAGACCCAGTACTTC.

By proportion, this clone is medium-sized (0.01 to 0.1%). CDR3 coding DNA: TGTGCCATCAGTGGGCACCCAACTAATGAAAAACTGTTTTTT. Protein product: CAISGHPTNEKLFF. The chain carries TRBV10-3 and TRBJ1-4; D gene unclear. Trimming removed 4 bases at V and 0 bases at J, with 6 bases between. From germline, CDR1 is ENHRY and CDR2 SYGVKD. The CDR3 consists of 14 residues.

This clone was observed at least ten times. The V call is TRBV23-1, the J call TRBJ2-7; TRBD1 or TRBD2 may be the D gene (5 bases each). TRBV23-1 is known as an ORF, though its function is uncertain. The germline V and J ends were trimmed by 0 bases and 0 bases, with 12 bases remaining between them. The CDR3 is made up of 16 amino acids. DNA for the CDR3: TGCGCCAGCAGTCAATCGGGGGAAGGTTCCTCCTACGAGCAGTACTTC. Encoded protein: CASSQSGEGSSYEQYF.

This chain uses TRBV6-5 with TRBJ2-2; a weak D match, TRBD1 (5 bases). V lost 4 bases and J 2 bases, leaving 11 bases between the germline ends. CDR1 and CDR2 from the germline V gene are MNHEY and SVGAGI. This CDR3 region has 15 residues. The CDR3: CASSSDTLNTGELFF. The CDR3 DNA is TGTGCCAGCAGTTCGGACACCCTCAACACCGGGGAGCTGTTTTTT.

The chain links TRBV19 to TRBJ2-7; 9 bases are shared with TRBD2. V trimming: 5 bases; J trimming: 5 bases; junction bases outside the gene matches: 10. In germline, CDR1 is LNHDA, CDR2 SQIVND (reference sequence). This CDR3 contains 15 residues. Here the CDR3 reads CASSPRNGLANEQYF. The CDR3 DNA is TGTGCCAGTAGTCCTCGTAATGGACTAGCGAACGAGCAGTACTTC.

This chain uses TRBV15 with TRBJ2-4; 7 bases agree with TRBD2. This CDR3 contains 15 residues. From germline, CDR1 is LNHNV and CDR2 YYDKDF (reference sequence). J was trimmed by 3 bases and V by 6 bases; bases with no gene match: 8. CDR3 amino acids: CATRGGGGGKNIQYF. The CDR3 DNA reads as TGTGCCACCAGGGGTGGCGGGGGTGGCAAAAACATTCAGTACTTC.

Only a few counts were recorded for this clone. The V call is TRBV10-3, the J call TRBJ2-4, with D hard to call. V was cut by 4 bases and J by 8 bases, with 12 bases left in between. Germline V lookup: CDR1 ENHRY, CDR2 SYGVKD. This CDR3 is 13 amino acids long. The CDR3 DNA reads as TGTGCCATCAGTGCGGACGGTTGGGACATTCAGTACTTC. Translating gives CAISADGWDIQYF.

For the CDR3, the DNA is TGTGCCTGGAGTGTGGGCGGCGGGAGGAATGAGCAGTTCTTC. The encoded protein is CAWSVGGGRNEQFF. The chain carries TRBV30 and TRBJ2-1; 8 bases line up with TRBD2. CDR3 size: 14 residues. The V and J ends lost 0 bases and 7 bases, in that order; junction bases with no gene match: 5. Germline CDR1 GTSNPN, CDR2 SVGIG (reference sequence).

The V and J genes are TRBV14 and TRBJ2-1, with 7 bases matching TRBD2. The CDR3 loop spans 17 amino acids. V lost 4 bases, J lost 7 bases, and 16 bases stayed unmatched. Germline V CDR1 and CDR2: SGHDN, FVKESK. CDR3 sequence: CASSRRGTTDPGNEQFF. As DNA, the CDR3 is TGTGCCAGCAGCCGGCGGGGGACTACCGACCCGGGGAATGAGCAGTTCTTC. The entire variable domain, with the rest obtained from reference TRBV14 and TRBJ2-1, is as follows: EAGVTQFPSHSVIEKGQTVTLRCDPISGHDNLYWYRRVMGKEIKFLLHFVKESKQDESGMPNNRFLAERTGGTYSTLKVQPAELEDSGVYFCASSRRGTTDPGNEQFFGPGTRLTVL.

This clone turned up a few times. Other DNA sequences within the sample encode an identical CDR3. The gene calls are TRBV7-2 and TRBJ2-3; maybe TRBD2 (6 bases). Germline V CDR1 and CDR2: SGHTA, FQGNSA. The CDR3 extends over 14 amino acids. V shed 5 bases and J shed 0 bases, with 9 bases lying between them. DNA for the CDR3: TGTGCCAGCAGCCCCGGGACTAGCACAGATACGCAGTATTTT. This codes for CASSPGTSTDTQYF.

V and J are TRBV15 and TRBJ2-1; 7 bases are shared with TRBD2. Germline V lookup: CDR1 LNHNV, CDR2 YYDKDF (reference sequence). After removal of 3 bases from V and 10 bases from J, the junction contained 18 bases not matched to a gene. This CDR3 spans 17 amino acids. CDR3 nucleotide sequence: TGTGCCACCAGCAGTATTGCCCAAGGCGGGAGCCGGGAAGAGCAGTTCTTC. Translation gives CATSSIAQGGSREEQFF.

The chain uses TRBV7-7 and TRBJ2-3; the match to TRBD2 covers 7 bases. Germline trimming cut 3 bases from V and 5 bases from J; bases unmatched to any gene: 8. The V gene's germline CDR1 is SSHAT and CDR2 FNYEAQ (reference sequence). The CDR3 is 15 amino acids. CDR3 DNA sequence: TGTGCCAGCAGCTTGCGCAGCGGGGCGGGAGATACGCAGTATTTT. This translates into CASSLRSGAGDTQYF.